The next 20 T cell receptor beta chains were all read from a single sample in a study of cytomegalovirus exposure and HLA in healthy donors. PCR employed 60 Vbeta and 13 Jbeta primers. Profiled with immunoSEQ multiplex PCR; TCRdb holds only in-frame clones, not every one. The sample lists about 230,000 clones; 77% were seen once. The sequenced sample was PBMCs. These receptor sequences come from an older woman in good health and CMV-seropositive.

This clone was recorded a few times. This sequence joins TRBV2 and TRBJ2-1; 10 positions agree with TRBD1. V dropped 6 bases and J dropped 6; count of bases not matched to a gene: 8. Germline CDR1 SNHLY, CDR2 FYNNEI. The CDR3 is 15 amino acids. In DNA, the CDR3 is TGTGCCAGCAGAGCCGGGACAGGGGTCTTCAATGAGCAGTTCTTC. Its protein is CASRAGTGVFNEQFF. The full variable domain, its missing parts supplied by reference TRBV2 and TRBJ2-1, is EPEVTQTPSHQVTQMGQEVILRCVPISNHLYFYWYRQILGQKVEFLVSFYNNEISEKSEIFDDQFSVERPDGSNFTLKIRSTKLEDSAMYFCASRAGTGVFNEQFFGPGTRLTVL.

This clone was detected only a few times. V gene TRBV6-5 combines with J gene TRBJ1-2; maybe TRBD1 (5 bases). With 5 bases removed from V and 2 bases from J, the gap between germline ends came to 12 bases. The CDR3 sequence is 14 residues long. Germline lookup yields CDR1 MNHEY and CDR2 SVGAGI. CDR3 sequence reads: CASSPSGVNYGYTF. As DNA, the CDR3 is TGTGCCAGCAGTCCCTCGGGGGTGAACTATGGCTACACCTTC.

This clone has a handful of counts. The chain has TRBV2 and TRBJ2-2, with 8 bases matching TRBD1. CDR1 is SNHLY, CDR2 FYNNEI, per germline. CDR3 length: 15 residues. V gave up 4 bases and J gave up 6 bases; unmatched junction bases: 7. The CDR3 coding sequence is TGTGCCAGCAGTGTGCAGGGGGCGCTGGCCGGGGAGCTGTTTTTT. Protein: CASSVQGALAGELFF.

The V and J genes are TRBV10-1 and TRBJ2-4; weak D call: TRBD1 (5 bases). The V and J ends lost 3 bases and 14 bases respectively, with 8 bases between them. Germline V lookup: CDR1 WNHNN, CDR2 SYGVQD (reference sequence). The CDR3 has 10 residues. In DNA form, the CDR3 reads TGCGCCAGCAGTGATTGGGGCGAGTACTTC. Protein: CASSDWGEYF.

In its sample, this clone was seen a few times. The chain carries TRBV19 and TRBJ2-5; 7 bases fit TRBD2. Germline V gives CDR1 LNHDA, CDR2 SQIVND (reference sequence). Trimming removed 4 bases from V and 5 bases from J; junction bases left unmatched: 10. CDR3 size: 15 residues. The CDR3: CASSNRAGVKETQYF. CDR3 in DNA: TGTGCCAGTAGTAACCGGGCGGGAGTTAAGGAGACCCAGTACTTC.

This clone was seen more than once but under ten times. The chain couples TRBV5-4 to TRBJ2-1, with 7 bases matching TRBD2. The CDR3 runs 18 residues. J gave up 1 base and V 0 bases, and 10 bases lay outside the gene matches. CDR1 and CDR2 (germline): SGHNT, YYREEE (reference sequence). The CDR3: CASSLGVGGSGSYNEQFF. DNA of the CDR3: TGTGCCAGCAGCTTGGGCGTCGGCGGGAGCGGATCCTACAATGAGCAGTTCTTC.

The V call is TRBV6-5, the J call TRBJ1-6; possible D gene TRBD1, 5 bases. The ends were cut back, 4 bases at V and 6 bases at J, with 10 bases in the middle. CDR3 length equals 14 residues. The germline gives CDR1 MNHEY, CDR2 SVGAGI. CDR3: CASSSGSRNSPLHF. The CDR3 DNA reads TGTGCCAGCAGTTCAGGGTCGCGTAATTCACCCCTCCACTTT.

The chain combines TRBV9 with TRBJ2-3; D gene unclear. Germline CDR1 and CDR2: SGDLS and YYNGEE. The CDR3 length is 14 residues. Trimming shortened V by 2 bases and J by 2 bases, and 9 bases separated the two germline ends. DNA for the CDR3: TGTGCCAGCAGCGTTATGTTATCCACAGATACGCAGTATTTT. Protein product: CASSVMLSTDTQYF. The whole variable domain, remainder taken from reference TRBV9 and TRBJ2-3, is DSGVTQTPKHLITATGQRVTLRCSPRSGDLSVYWYQQSLDQGLQFLIQYYNGEERAKGNILERFSAQQFPDLHSELNLSSLELGDSALYFCASSVMLSTDTQYFGPGTRLTVL.

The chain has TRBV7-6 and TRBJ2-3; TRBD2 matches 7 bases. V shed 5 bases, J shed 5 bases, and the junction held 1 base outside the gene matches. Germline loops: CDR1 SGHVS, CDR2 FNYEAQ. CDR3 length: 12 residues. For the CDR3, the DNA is TGTGCCAGCAGCCCGGGGGGAGATACGCAGTATTTT. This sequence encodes CASSPGGDTQYF.

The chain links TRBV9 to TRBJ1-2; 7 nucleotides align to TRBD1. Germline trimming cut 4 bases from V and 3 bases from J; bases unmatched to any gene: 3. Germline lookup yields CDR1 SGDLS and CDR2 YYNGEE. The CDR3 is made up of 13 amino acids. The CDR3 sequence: CASSRQGDYGYTF. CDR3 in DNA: TGTGCCAGCAGCCGACAGGGCGACTATGGCTACACCTTC.

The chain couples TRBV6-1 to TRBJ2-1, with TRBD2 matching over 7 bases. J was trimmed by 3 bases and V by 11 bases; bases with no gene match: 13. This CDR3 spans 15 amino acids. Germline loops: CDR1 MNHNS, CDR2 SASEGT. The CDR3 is CASASGSRGYNEQFF. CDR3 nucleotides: TGTGCCTCCGCTAGCGGAAGCAGAGGCTACAATGAGCAGTTCTTC.

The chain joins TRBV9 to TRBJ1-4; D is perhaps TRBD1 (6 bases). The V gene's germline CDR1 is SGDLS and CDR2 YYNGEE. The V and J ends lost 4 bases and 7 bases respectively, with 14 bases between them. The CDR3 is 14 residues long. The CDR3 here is CASSLGGGSEKLFF. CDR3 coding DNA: TGTGCCAGCAGCCTGGGAGGGGGGAGTGAAAAACTGTTTTTT.

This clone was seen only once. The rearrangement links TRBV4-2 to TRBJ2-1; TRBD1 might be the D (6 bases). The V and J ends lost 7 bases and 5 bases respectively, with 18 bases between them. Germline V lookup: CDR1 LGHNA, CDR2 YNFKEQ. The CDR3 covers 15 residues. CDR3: CASTYQQGPNNEQFF. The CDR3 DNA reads TGTGCCAGCACCTACCAACAGGGCCCTAACAATGAGCAGTTCTTC.

The CDR3 here is CASSPGTANSPLHF. In DNA form, the CDR3 reads TGTGCCAGCAGTCCAGGGACAGCTAATTCACCCCTCCACTTT. The V gene is TRBV28, the J gene TRBJ1-6; 7 bases fit TRBD1. Losses at the gene ends were 5 bases for V and 6 bases for J; bases not matched to a gene: 4. This CDR3 is 14 amino acids long. The V gene's germline CDR1 is MDHEN and CDR2 SYDVKM.

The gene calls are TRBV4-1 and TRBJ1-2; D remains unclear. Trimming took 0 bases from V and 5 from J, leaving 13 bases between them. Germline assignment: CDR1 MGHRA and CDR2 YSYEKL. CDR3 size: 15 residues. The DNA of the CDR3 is TGCGCCAGCAGCCAAGAACCCTCTACCCGGTATGGCTACACCTTC. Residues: CASSQEPSTRYGYTF.

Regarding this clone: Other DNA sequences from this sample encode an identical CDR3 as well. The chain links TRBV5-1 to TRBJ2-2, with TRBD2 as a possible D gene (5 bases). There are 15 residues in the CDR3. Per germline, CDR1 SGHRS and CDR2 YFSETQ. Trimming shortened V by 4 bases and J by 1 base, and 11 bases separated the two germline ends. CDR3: CASSPGGLNTGELFF. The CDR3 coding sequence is TGCGCCAGCAGCCCGGGCGGGTTGAACACCGGGGAGCTGTTTTTT.

CDR3 protein: CASSYLQGNQPQHF. DNA for the CDR3: TGTGCCAGCAGCTATCTACAGGGGAATCAGCCCCAGCATTTT. The V gene is TRBV28, the J gene TRBJ1-5; 7 bases agree with TRBD1. Trimming cost V 6 bases and J 4 bases; bases outside gene matches: 6. The CDR3 contains 14 residues. Germline V gene sequence: CDR1 MDHEN, CDR2 SYDVKM.

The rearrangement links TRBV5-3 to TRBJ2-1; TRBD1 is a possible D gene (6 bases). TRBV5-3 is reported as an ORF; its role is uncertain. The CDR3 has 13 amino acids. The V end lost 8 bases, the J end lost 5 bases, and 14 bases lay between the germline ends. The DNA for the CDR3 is TGTGCCAGCCCAGGGGTTTACCACAATGAGCAGTTCTTC. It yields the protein CASPGVYHNEQFF.

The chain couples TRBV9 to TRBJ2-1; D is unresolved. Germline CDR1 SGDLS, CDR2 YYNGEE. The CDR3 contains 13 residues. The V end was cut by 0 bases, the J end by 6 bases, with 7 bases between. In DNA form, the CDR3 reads TGTGCCAGCAGCGTAGTTTACGGCAATGAGCAGTTCTTC. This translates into CASSVVYGNEQFF. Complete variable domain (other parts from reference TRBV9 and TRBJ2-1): DSGVTQTPKHLITATGQRVTLRCSPRSGDLSVYWYQQSLDQGLQFLIQYYNGEERAKGNILERFSAQQFPDLHSELNLSSLELGDSALYFCASSVVYGNEQFFGPGTRLTVL.

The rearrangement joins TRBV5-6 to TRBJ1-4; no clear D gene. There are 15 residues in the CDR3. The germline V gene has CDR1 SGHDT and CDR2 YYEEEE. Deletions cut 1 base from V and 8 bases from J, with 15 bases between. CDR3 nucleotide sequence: TGTGCCAGCAGCTTGAATCCCGGGCGGGAGGAAAAACTGTTTTTT. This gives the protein CASSLNPGREEKLFF.